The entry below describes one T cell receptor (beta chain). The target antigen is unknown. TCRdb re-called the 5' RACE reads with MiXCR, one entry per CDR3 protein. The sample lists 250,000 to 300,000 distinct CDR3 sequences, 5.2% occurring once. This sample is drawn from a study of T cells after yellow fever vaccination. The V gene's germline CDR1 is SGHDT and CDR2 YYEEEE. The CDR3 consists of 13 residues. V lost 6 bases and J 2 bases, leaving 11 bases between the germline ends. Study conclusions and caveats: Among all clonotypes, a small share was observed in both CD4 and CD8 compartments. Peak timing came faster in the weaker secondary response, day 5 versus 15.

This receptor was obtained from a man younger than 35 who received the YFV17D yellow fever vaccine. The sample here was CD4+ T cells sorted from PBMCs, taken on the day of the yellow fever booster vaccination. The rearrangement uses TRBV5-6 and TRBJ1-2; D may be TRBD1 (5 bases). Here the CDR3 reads CASMPGQNYGYTF. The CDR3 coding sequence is TGTGCCAGCATGCCGGGGCAGAACTATGGCTACACCTTC.